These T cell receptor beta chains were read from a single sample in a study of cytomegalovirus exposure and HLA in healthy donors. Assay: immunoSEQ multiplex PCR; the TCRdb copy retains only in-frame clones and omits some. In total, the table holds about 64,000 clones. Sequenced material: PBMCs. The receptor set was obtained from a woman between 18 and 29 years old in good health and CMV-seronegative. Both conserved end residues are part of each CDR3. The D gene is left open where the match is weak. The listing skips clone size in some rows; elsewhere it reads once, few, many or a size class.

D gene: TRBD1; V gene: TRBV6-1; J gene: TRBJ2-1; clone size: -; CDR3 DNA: TGTGCCAGCAGTGAAGACCCTAGGACAGGGTCCTACAATGAGCAGTTCTTC; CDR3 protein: CASSEDPRTGSYNEQFF
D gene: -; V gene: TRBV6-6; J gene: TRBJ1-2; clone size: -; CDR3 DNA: TGTGCCAGCAGTTCGTCGGCGACAGGCTATGGCTACACCTTC; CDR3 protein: CASSSSATGYGYTF
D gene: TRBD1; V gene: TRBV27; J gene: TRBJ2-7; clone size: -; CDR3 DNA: TGTGCCAGCAGTTTATCGGGACAGGGCTCCTACGAGCAGTACTTC; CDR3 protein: CASSLSGQGSYEQYF
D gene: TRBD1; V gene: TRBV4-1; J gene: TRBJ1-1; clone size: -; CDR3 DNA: TGCGCCAGCAGCCAAAACAGGGGTTCGTCTGAAGCTTTCTTT; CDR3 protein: CASSQNRGSSEAFF
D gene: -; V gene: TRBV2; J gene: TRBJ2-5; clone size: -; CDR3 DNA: TGTGCCAGTACTAGGGGGGAGACCCAGTACTTC; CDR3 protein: CASTRGETQYF
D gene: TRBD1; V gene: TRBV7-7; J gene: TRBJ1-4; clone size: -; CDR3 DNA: TGTGCTAGCGGGGACAGTAATGAAAAACTGTTTTTT; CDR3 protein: CASGDSNEKLFF
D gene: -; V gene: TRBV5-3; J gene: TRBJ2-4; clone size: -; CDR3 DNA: TGTGCCAGAAGCTTTAGAGAGTTAGCCAAAAACATTCAGTACTTC; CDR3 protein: CARSFRELAKNIQYF
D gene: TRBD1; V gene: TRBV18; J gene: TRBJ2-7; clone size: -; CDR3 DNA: TGTGCCAGCTCTCCGCTCGGAACAGGGGCCTCCTACGAGCAGTACTTC; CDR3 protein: CASSPLGTGASYEQYF
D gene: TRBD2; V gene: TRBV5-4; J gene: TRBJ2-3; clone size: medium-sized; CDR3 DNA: TGTGCCAGCAGCAGGACTAGCGGTACAGATACGCAGTATTTT; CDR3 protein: CASSRTSGTDTQYF
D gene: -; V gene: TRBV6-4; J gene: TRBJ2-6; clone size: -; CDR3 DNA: TGTGCCAGCAGCGGAGGCTCTGGGGCCAACGTCCTGACTTTC; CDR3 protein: CASSGGSGANVLTF
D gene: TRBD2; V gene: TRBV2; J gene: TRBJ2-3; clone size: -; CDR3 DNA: TGTGCCAGCACTGGAGAAGGGGACTACACAGATACGCAGTATTTT; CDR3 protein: CASTGEGDYTDTQYF
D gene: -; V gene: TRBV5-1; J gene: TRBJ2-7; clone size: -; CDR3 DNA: TGCGCCAGCAGGGACAGAGTTTCAACCTACGAGCAGTACTTC; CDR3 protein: CASRDRVSTYEQYF
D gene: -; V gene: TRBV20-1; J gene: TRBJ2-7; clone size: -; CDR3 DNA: TGCAGTGCTCCGGTCGGGTACGAGCAGTACTTC; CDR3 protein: CSAPVGYEQYF
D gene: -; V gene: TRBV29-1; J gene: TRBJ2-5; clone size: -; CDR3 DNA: TGCAGCGTCCGGGGAGAGACCCAGTACTTC; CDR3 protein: CSVRGETQYF
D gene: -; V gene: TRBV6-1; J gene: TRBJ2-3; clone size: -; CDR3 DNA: TGTGCCAGCAGTGATCGAGGAGACACAGATACGCAGTATTTT; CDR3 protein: CASSDRGDTDTQYF
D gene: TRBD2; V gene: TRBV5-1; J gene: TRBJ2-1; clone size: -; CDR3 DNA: TGCGCCAGCAGCCCCGGGGAACTAGCGGATCGCGACAATGAGCAGTTCTTC; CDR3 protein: CASSPGELADRDNEQFF
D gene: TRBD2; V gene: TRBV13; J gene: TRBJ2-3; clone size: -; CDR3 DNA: TGTGCCAGCTGTGAACTAGCGGGAAGGGGAATCACAGATACGCAGTATTTT; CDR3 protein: CASCELAGRGITDTQYF
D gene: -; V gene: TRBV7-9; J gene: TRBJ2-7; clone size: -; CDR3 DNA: TGTGCCAGCAGCGTACGGAACGGGTTTCCCTACGAGCAGTACTTC; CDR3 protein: CASSVRNGFPYEQYF
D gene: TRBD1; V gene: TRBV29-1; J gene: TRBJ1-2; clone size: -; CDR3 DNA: TGCAGCGTTGATATTTCCGGGACAGGAGACTATGGCTACACCTTC; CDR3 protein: CSVDISGTGDYGYTF
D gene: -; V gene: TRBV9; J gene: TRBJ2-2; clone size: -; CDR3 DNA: TGTGCCAGCAGCGTGACGGCGGGAAACACCGGGGAGCTGTTTTTT; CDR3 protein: CASSVTAGNTGELFF
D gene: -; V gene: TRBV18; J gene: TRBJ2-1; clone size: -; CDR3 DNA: TGTGCCAGCTCACCGGGACTGACGGGCAATGAGCAGTTCTTC; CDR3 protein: CASSPGLTGNEQFF
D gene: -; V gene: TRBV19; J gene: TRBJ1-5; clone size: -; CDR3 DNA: TGTGCCAGTAGTATAGATCGGTTTCAGCCCCAGCATTTT; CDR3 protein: CASSIDRFQPQHF
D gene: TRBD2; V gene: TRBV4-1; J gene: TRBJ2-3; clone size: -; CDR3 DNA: TGCGCCAGCAGCCAAGAATTTTGGGCGGGGGGGCCCAAAGATACGCAGTATTTT; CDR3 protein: CASSQEFWAGGPKDTQYF
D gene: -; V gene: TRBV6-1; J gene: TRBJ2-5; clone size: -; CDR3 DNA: TGTGCCAGCAGTGAAGGGGTTAGCTTAGTAGAGACCCAGTACTTC; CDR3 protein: CASSEGVSLVETQYF
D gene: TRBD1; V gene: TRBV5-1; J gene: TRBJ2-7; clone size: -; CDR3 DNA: TGCGCCAGCAGACCGACCGGGACAGGGGTTGACGAGCAGTACTTC; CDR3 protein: CASRPTGTGVDEQYF
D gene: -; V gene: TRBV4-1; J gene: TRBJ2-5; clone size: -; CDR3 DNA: TGCGCCAGCAGCCGGAGCGGAGAGACCCAGTACTTC; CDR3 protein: CASSRSGETQYF
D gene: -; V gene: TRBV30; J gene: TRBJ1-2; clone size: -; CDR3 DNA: TGTGCCTGGACTCTAACAGGGACAATCTATGGCTACACCTTC; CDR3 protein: CAWTLTGTIYGYTF
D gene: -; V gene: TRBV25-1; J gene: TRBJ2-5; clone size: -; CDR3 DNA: TGTGCCAGCACCACCCTACGGGGGAGAGGGATCCAAGAGACCCAGTACTTC; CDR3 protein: CASTTLRGRGIQETQYF
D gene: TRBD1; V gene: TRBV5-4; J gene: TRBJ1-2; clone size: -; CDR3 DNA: TGTGCCAGCAGCTTGAACAGGGGCGGCTATGGCTACACCTTC; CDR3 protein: CASSLNRGGYGYTF
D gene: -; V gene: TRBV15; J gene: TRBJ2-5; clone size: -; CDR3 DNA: TGTGCCACCAGGTTCGTGGAGTTGAAGACCCAGTACTTC; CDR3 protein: CATRFVELKTQYF
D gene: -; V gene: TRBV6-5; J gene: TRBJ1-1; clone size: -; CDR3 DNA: TGTGCCTCTCGGTCGGGACTCAACACTGAAGCTTTCTTT; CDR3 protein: CASRSGLNTEAFF
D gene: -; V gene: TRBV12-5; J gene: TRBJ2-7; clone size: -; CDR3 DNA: TGTGCTAGTGGTTTGGGGTCAGCCTACGAGCAGTACTTC; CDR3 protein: CASGLGSAYEQYF
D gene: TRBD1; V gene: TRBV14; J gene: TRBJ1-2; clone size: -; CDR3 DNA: TGTGCCAGCAGCCAAGATCAGACAGGGGTCTATGGCTACACCTTC; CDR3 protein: CASSQDQTGVYGYTF
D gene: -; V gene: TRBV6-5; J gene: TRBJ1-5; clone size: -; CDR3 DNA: TGTGCCAGCAGGACGGGGGGGGGCGCGAATCAGCCCCAGCATTTT; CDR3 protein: CASRTGGGANQPQHF
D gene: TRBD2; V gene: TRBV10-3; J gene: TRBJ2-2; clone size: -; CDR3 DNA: TGTGCCATCAGCGACGGACTAGCGGGGGTGGACACCGGGGAGCTGTTTTTT; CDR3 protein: CAISDGLAGVDTGELFF
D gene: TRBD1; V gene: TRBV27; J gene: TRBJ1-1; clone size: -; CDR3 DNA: TGTGCCAGCAGGTCCCAGGGGGTGAACACTGAAGCTTTCTTT; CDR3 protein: CASRSQGVNTEAFF
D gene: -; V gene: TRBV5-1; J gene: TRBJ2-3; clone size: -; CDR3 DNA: TGCGCCAGCAGCTTGGCTGGCACAGATACGCAGTATTTT; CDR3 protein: CASSLAGTDTQYF
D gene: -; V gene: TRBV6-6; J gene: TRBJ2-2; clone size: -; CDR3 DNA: TGTGCCTCCGCACAGGGATGGGCCCTCACCGGGGAGCTGTTTTTT; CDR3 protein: CASAQGWALTGELFF
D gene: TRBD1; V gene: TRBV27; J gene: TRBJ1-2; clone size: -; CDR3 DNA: TGTGCCAGCTCGCAGACAGGGATCAACTATGGCTACACCTTC; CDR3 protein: CASSQTGINYGYTF
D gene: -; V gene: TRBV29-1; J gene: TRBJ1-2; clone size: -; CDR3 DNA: TGCAGCGTTTTTACCTCGGAGGACTATGGCTACACCTTC; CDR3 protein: CSVFTSEDYGYTF
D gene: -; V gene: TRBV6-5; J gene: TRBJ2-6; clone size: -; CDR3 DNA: TGTGCCAGCAAGGGGGTTGGTGGGGCCAACGTCCTGACTTTC; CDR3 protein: CASKGVGGANVLTF
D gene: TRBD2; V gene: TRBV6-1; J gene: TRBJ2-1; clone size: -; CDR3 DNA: TGTGCCAGCTCAAGGACTAGCGGTTCCGACAATGAGCAGTTCTTC; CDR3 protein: CASSRTSGSDNEQFF
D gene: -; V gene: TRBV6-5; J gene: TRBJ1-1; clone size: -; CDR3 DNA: TGTGCAACGCGCACTGAAGCTTTCTTT; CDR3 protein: CATRTEAFF
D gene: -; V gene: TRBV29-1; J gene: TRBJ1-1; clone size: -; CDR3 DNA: TGCAGCGTCCGGGGACTTCGGGGGGGCACTGAAACTTTCTTT; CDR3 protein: CSVRGLRGGTETFF
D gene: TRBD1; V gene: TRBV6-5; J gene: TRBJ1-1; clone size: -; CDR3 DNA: TGTGCCAGCAGCCAGGACAGGGGACGTACTGAAGCTTTCTTT; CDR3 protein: CASSQDRGRTEAFF
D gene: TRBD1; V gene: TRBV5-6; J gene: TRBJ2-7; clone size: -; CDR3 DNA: TGTGCCAGCAGCTTCGGGGTGCCCGGGACAGGATCCTACGAGCAGTACTTC; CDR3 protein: CASSFGVPGTGSYEQYF
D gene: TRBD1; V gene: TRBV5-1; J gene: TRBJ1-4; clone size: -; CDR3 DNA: TGCGCCAGCAGCCCCCCCGGGACAGGGTTCGACGGGGGAAAACTGTTTTTT; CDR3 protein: CASSPPGTGFDGGKLFF
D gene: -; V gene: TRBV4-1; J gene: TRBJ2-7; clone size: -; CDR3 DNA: TGCGCCAGCAGCCAATTCGACGGGGTTGTGGAGCAGTACTTC; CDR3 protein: CASSQFDGVVEQYF
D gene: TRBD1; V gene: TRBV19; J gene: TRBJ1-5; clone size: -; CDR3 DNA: TGTGCCAGTAGTATCAGGGACAGGGCCAATCAGCCCCAGCATTTT; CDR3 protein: CASSIRDRANQPQHF
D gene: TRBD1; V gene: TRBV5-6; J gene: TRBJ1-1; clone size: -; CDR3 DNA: TGTGCCAGCAGCCCCTCAGTTACAGGGGACGCTTTCTTT; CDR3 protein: CASSPSVTGDAFF
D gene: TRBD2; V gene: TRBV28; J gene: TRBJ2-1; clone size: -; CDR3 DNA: TGTGCCAGCAGTCCCCAAGCGGGAGTGAGCAATGAGCAGTTCTTC; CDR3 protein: CASSPQAGVSNEQFF
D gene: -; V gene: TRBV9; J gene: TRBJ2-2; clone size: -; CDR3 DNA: TGTGCCAGCAGCGCCCGACAGCTCCCAGCCGGGGAGCTGTTTTTT; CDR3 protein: CASSARQLPAGELFF
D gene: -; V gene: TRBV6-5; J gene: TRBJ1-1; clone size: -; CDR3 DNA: TGTGCCAGCAGGGGGCTGAACACTGAAGCTTTCTTT; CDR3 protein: CASRGLNTEAFF
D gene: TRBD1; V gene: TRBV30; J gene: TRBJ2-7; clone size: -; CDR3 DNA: TGTGCTTGGGATCTAGTACAGGGGGCAGGCGAGCAGTACTTC; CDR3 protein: CAWDLVQGAGEQYF
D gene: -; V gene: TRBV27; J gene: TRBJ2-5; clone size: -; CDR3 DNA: TGTGCCAGCAGTACGGACAGTCGGGGGACCCAGTACTTC; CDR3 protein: CASSTDSRGTQYF
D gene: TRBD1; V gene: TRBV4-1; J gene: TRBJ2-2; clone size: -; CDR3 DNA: TGCGCCAGCAGCCAAGGTTTCAGGGGGCGTGACGGGGAGCTGTTTTTT; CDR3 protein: CASSQGFRGRDGELFF
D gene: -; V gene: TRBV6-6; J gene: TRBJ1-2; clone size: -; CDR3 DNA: TGTGCCAGCAGTTACGGGCTGGGCAGCTATGGCTACACCTTC; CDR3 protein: CASSYGLGSYGYTF
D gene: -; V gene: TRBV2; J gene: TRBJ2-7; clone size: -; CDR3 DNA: TGTGCCAGCAGTGGGGGCGGCCACGAGCAGTACTTC; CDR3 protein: CASSGGGHEQYF
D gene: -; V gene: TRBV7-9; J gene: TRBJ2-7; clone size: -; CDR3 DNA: TGTGCCAGCAGCTTACGGGTAGACGAGCAGTACTTC; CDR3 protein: CASSLRVDEQYF